This TCR beta chain was profiled in a study of cytomegalovirus exposure and HLA in healthy donors. The study, taken as a whole, reports: Later analysis associated a missense DCLRE1C variant with TCR beta V- and J-gene trimming. CMV serostatus alone was available as immune exposure information. Segments of the TCR beta V type were, in most cases, productive about 90% or about 30% of the time in an earlier analysis. Researchers counted about 150 TCR beta chains as cytomegalovirus-associated.

This clone was observed a single time. The antigen is not known. A multiplex PCR was run with 60 Vbeta primers and 13 Jbeta primers. TCRdb's copy holds only in-frame clones and misses some; the assay was immunoSEQ multiplex PCR. The data hold a few hundred thousand clones, with less than 85% observed a single time. Source material: PBMCs. This TCR derives from a girl aged 2 to 10 in good health and CMV-seronegative.

Here the CDR3 reads CATSRVARTSGQETQYF. CDR3 bases: TGTGCCACCAGCAGAGTCGCCAGGACTAGCGGACAAGAGACCCAGTACTTC. The chain couples TRBV15 to TRBJ2-5, with 10 bases matching TRBD2. The ends lost 1 base at V and 2 bases at J; junction bases unmatched: 7. The germline gives CDR1 LNHNV, CDR2 YYDKDF (reference sequence). The CDR3 length is 17 residues.